The clone carrying this T cell receptor beta chain was seen ten or more times. Its antigen is still unknown. These data come from a study of CD8+CD57+ T cells in acquired aplastic anemia. Study results and caveats: A set of twenty-nine CD8+ CDR3 sequences was shared between patients and controls, and these sequences appeared highly expressed in patients.

An expansion of CD8+CD57+ cells by flow cytometry had been shown in patients chosen for sequencing. Diagnosis of severe acquired aplastic anemia applied to all patients. At the time of blood sampling, patients had not yet received any therapy. Profiling of TCR beta VDJ combinations and CDR3 sequences used genomic DNA as template. From the reads, TCRdb called clonotypes with MiXCR, one entry per CDR3 protein. The sample includes roughly 260,000 distinct CDR3 sequences, about 44% of them seen just once. This CDR3 is built from 14 residues. V was pared by 7 bases and J by 3 bases, with 15 bases between. Germline assignment: CDR1 SGHTA and CDR2 FQGNSA.

The source of this sequence is a human donor with aplastic anemia. The chain carries TRBV7-2 and TRBJ1-2; no reliable D call. Sequencing used sorted CD4+, CD8+, or CD8+CD57+ T cells (not recorded which) from PBMCs. CDR3 in amino acids: CASTLSSGHYGYTF. The CDR3 region has the DNA TGTGCCAGCACCCTATCCTCAGGACACTATGGCTACACCTTC.